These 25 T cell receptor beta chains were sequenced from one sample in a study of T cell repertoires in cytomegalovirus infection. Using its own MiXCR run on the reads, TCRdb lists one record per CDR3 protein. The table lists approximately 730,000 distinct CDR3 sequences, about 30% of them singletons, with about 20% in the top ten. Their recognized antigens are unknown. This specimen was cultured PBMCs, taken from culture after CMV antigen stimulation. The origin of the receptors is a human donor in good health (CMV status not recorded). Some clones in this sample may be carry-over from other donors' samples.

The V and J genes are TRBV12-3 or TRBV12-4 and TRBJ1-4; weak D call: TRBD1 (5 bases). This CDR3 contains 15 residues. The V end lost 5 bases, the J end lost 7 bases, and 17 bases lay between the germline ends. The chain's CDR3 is CASSLNRRLSEKLFF. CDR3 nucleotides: TGTGCCAGCAGTCTTAACAGGCGGTTGTCTGAAAAACTGTTTTTT.

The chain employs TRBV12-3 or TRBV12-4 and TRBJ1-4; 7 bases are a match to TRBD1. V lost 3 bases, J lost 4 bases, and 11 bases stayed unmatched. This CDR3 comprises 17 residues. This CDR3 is CASSFGQGGHFNEKLFF. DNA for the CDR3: TGTGCCAGCAGTTTCGGTCAAGGGGGCCACTTTAATGAAAAACTGTTTTTT.

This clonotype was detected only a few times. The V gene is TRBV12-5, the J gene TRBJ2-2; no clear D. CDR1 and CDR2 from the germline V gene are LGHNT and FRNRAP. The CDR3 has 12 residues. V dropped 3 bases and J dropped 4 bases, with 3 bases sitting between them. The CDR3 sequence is CASGFATGELFF. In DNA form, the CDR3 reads TGTGCTAGTGGTTTCGCCACCGGGGAGCTGTTTTTT.

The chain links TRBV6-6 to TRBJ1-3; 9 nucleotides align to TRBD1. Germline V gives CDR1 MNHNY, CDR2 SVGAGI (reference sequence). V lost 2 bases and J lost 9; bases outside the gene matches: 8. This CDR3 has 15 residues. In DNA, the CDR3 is TGTGCCAGCAGTTACCGGGGACAGGGTGCGGGCACCATATATTTT. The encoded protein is CASSYRGQGAGTIYF.

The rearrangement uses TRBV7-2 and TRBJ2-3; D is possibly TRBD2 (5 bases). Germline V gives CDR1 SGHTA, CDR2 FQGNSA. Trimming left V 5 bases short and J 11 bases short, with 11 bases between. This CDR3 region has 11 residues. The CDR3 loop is CASSLSGMQYF. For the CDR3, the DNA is TGTGCCAGCAGCCTCAGCGGAATGCAGTATTTT.

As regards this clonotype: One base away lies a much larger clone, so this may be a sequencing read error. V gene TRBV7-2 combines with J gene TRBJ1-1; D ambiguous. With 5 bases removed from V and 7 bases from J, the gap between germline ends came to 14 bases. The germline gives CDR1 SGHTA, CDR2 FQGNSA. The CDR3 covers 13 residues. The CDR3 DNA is TGTGCCAGCAGCGTCAGGTCGTGGTTTGAAGCTTTCTTT. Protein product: CASSVRSWFEAFF.

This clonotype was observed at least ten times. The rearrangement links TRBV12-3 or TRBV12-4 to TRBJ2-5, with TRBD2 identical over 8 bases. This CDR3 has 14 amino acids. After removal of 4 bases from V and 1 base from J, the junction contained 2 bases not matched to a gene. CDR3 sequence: CASSSSGGQETQYF. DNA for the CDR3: TGTGCCAGCAGTTCCAGCGGGGGCCAAGAGACCCAGTACTTC.

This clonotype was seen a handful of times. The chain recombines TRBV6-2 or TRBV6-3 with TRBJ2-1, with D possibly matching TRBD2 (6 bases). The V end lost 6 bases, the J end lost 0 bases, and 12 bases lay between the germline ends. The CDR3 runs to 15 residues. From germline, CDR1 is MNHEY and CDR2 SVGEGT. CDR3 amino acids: CASRISGNSYNEQFF. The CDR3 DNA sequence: TGTGCCAGCAGAATTAGCGGTAACTCCTACAATGAGCAGTTCTTC.

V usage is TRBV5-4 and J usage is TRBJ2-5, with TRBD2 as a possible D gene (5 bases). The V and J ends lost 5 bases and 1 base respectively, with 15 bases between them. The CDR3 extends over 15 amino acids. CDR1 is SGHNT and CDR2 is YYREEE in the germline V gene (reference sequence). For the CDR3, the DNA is TGTGCCAGCAGATCCGCTCCCGGGGTCCAAGAGACCCAGTACTTC. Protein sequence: CASRSAPGVQETQYF.

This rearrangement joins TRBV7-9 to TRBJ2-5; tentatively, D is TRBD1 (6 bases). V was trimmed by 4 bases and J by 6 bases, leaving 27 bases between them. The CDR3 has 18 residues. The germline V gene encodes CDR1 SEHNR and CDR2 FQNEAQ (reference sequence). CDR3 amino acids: CASSSWTVRMPKGQTQYF. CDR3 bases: TGTGCCAGCAGCTCCTGGACAGTAAGGATGCCAAAGGGGCAGACCCAGTACTTC.

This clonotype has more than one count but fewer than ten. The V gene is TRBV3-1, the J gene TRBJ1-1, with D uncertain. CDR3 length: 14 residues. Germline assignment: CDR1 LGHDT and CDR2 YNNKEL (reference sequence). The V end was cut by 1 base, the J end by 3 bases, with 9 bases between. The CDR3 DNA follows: TGTGCCAGCAGCCAAGGGAATGGGGACACTGAAGCTTTCTTT. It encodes CASSQGNGDTEAFF.

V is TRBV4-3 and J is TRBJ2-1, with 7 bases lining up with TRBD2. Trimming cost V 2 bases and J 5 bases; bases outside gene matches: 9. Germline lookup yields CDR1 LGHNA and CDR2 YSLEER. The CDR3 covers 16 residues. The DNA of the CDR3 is TGCGCCAGCAGCCAAAACCTGGGACTACTCAACAATGAGCAGTTCTTC. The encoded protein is CASSQNLGLLNNEQFF.

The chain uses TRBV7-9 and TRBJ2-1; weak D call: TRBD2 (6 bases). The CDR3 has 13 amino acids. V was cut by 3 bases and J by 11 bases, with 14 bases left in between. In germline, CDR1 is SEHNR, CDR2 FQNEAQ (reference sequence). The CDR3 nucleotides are TGTGCCAGCAGCTTCGAAGCCGGGAGACAGCAGTTCTTC. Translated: CASSFEAGRQQFF.

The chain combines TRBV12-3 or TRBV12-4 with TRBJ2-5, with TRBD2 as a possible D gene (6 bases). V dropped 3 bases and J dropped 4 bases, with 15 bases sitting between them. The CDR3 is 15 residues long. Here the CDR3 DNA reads TGTGCCAGCAGTTTCCTCCCCCAGCGGGTAGAGACCCAGTACTTC. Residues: CASSFLPQRVETQYF.

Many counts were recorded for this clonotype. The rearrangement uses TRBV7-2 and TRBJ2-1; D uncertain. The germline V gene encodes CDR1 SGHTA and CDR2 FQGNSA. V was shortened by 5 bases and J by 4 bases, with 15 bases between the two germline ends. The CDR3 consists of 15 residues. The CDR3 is CASSRVIDVYNEQFF. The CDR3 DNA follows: TGTGCCAGCAGCCGAGTGATTGATGTTTACAATGAGCAGTTCTTC.

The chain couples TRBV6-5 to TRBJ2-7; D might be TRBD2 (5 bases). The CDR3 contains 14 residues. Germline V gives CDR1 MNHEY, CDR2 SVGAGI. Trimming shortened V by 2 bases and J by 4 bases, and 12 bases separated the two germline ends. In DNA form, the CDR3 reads TGTGCCAGCAGTTACCCCGGACTCGAGTACGAGCAGTACTTC. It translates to CASSYPGLEYEQYF.

The CDR3 is CASSAWAGGTTEAFF. The DNA of the CDR3 is TGTGCCAGCAGTGCGTGGGCAGGTGGGACCACTGAAGCTTTCTTT. This sequence joins TRBV6-6 and TRBJ1-1; tentatively, D is TRBD1 (5 bases). The CDR3 extends over 15 amino acids. The germline V gene has CDR1 MNHNY and CDR2 SVGAGI (reference sequence). The ends were cut back, 5 bases at V and 4 bases at J, with 17 bases in the middle.

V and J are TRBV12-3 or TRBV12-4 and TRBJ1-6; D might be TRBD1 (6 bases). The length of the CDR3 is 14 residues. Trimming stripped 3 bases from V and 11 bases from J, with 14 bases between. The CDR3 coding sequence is TGTGCCAGCAGTTTGTTTCAGGGGCTCGCACCCCTCCACTTT. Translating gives CASSLFQGLAPLHF.

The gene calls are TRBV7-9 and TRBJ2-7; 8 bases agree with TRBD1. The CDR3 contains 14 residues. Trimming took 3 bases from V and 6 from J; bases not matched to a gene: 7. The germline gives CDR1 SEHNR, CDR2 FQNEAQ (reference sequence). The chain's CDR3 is CASSLDRVGLEQYF. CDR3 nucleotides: TGTGCCAGCAGCTTGGACAGGGTAGGTCTCGAGCAGTACTTC.

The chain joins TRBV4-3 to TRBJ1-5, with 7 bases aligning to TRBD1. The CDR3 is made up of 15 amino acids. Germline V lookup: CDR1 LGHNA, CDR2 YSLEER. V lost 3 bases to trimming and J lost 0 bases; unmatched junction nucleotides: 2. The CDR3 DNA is TGCGCCAGCAGCCAGGGACAGTATAGCAATCAGCCCCAGCATTTT. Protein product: CASSQGQYSNQPQHF.

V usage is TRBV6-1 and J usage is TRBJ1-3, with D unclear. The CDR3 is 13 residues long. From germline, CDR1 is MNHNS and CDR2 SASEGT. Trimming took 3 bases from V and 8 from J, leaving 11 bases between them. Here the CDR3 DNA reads TGTGCCAGCAGTGAGGGGTCTTGGGACACCATATATTTT. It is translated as CASSEGSWDTIYF.

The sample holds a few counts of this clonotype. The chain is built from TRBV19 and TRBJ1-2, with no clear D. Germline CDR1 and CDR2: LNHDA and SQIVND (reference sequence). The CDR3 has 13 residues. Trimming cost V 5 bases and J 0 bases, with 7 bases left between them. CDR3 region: CASSFRSNYGYTF. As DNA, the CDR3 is TGTGCCAGTAGTTTTCGGTCTAACTATGGCTACACCTTC. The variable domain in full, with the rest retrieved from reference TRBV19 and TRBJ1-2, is DGGITQSPKYLFRKEGQNVTLSCEQNLNHDAMYWYRQDPGQGLRLIYYSQIVNDFQKGDIAEGYSVSREKKESFPLTVTSAQKNPTAFYLCASSFRSNYGYTFGSGTRLTVV.

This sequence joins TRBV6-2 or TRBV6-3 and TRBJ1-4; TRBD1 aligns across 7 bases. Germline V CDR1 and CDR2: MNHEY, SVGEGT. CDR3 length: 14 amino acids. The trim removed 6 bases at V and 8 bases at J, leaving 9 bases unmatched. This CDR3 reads CASSTGQRQEKLFF. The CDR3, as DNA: TGTGCCAGCAGCACGGGACAGCGACAAGAAAAACTGTTTTTT.

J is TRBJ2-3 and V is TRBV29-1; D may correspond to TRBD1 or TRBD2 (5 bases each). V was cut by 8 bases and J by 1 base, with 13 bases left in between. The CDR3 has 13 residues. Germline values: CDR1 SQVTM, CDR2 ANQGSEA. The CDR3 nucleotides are TGCAGCTCACGGGGCAGGGGCACAGATACGCAGTATTTT. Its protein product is CSSRGRGTDTQYF.

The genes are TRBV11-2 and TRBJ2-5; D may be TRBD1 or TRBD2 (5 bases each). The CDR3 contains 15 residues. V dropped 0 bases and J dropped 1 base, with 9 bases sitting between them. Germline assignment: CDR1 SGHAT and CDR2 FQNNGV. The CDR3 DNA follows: TGTGCCAGCAGCTTAGAATCGGGGACCCAAGAGACCCAGTACTTC. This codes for CASSLESGTQETQYF.